Described below is a single TCR beta chain sequence and its context. Its target is not known. The V gene end was trimmed by 3 bases and the J gene end by 4 bases; junction bases not matched to a gene: 11. Per germline, CDR1 MNHNS and CDR2 SASEGT. This CDR3 has 17 amino acids. This entry is derived from a study of human thymus T cells. Resections were taken during corrective heart surgery, and the thymus tissue came from these. Donors were healthy Finnish infants having corrective surgery for congenital heart defects. Study observations and caveats: Related research has reported that thymic repertoires overlap highly among unrelated individuals.

Assay: immunoSEQ multiplex PCR; the TCRdb copy retains only in-frame clones and omits some. The data show some 80,000 clones, 95% to 98% seen once. Sequenced material: thymus tissue. The source of this sequence is a boy less than two years old with a congenital heart defect but otherwise immunologically healthy. The chain joins TRBV6-1 to TRBJ2-5, with 10 bases matching TRBD1. The CDR3 protein is CASSEVGTGDGAETQYF. CDR3 nucleotide sequence: TGTGCCAGCAGTGAGGTGGGGACAGGGGATGGGGCAGAGACCCAGTACTTC.